What follows are 16 T cell receptor beta chains derived from one specimen sequenced in a study of T-cell memory formation after mild COVID-19. TCRdb called the 5' RACE reads again in MiXCR, with one record for every CDR3 protein. The top ten hold around 13% of the sample, which has fewer than 500,000 distinct CDR3 sequences, roughly 25% seen once. What was sequenced was PBMCs or a T cell subset sorted from them (not recorded which). The receptors shown here come from an adult woman who had mild COVID-19 (a few samples of this study predate the infection). Cell type and time point are not known.

This sequence joins TRBV4-1 and TRBJ2-2; TRBD2 agrees at 13 bases. The CDR3 runs 16 residues. Germline V gene sequence: CDR1 MGHRA, CDR2 YSYEKL. The ends lost 3 bases at V and 5 bases at J; junction bases unmatched: 3. The CDR3 protein is CASSQTSGGRTGELFF. DNA for the CDR3: TGCGCCAGCAGCCAGACTAGCGGGGGGAGGACCGGGGAGCTGTTTTTT.

The chain joins TRBV7-6 to TRBJ2-3; 10 bases line up with TRBD2. Germline CDR1 SGHVS, CDR2 FNYEAQ. The CDR3 contains 15 residues. The J segment lost 9 bases and the V segment lost 5 bases, leaving 11 bases of the junction unmatched. In DNA, the CDR3 is TGTGCCAGCAGCGGTCTAGCGGGGGTCCCCGGCACGCAGTATTTT. This translates into CASSGLAGVPGTQYF.

The V and J genes are TRBV7-8 and TRBJ2-1, with D uncertain. Germline assignment: CDR1 SGHVS and CDR2 FQNEAQ. This CDR3 is built from 12 residues. V was clipped by 5 bases and J by 4 bases, with 6 bases between them. The CDR3 nucleotides read TGTGCCAGCAGCCAGGAATACAATGAGCAGTTCTTC. Protein: CASSQEYNEQFF.

The J gene is TRBJ2-1, the V gene TRBV24-1, with D perhaps TRBD2 (6 bases). V was shortened by 4 bases and J by 8 bases, with 26 bases between the two germline ends. The CDR3 is 18 amino acids. Germline V gene data show CDR1 as KGHDR and CDR2 as SFDVKD. The CDR3, as DNA: TGTGCCACCAGTGACTCCGGGACTCCGGATCGGCGGAAACATGAGCAGTTCTTC. Translation: CATSDSGTPDRRKHEQFF.

CDR3 sequence: CSARAGQTNTEAFF. The CDR3 bases are TGCAGTGCTAGGGCGGGACAGACGAACACTGAAGCTTTCTTT. The chain links TRBV20-1 to TRBJ1-1; 7 positions match TRBD1. Trimming took 3 bases from V and 1 from J; bases not matched to a gene: 5. Germline V gene lookup returns CDR1 DFQATT and CDR2 SNEGSKA (reference sequence). This CDR3 has 14 amino acids.

This clonotype was observed a few times. The rearrangement uses TRBV4-3 and TRBJ1-1, with D hard to call. The CDR3 is made up of 14 amino acids. Germline assignment: CDR1 LGHNA and CDR2 YSLEER. V was clipped by 0 bases and J by 7 bases, with 12 bases between them. The CDR3 here is CASSQDGIMREAFF. CDR3 nucleotides: TGCGCCAGCAGCCAAGACGGAATCATGCGTGAAGCTTTCTTT.

V and J are TRBV5-1 and TRBJ2-7, with a possible D match to TRBD1 (6 bases). V was trimmed by 4 bases and J by 3 bases, leaving 17 bases between them. CDR1 SGHRS and CDR2 YFSETQ come from the germline V gene. The CDR3 runs to 15 residues. Here the CDR3 reads CASSRSRDIDYEQYF. CDR3 sequence (DNA): TGCGCCAGCAGCCGATCCCGGGACATTGACTACGAGCAGTACTTC.

The gene calls are TRBV20-1 and TRBJ2-7, with D possibly matching TRBD2 (5 bases). Germline assignment: CDR1 DFQATT and CDR2 SNEGSKA (reference sequence). The CDR3 consists of 15 residues. The germline V and J ends were trimmed by 0 bases and 3 bases, with 15 bases remaining between them. CDR3 nucleotides: TGCAGTGCTAGAGATTCGGGGAACGGATACTACGAGCAGTACTTC. Its protein product is CSARDSGNGYYEQYF.

This sequence joins TRBV7-9 and TRBJ1-1; D may be TRBD1 (6 bases). CDR3 length equals 16 residues. The ends were cut back, 5 bases at V and 3 bases at J, with 19 bases in the middle. Germline values: CDR1 SEHNR, CDR2 FQNEAQ (reference sequence). The CDR3 bases are TGTGCCAGCAGCCCAGGGGAGTGGGACGGAGACACTGAAGCTTTCTTT. This translates into CASSPGEWDGDTEAFF.

This clonotype was counted between two and nine times. This chain links TRBV10-3 with TRBJ2-7, with 11 positions matching TRBD2. Per the germline V gene, CDR1 is ENHRY and CDR2 is SYGVKD. The CDR3 is 14 amino acids. V was pared by 4 bases and J by 6 bases, with 5 bases of the junction left unmatched. The CDR3 here is CAISATSGSFEQYF. The DNA for the CDR3 is TGTGCCATCAGTGCCACTAGCGGGAGCTTCGAGCAGTACTTC.

The sample holds a few counts of this clonotype. This chain joins TRBV20-1 and TRBJ2-7, with 7 positions matching TRBD1. V shed 3 bases and J 3 bases; nucleotides not matched to a gene: 5. CDR3 length equals 13 residues. The germline gives CDR1 DFQATT, CDR2 SNEGSKA (reference sequence). The CDR3: CSARTGIRYEQYF. The DNA of the CDR3 is TGCAGTGCTAGGACAGGGATCCGCTACGAGCAGTACTTC.

The chain's CDR3 is CASSYRGGKYEQYF. In DNA, the CDR3 is TGTGCCAGCAGTTACAGGGGAGGAAAGTACGAGCAGTACTTC. This rearrangement joins TRBV7-9 to TRBJ2-7, with D maybe TRBD1 (7 bases). Trimming shortened V by 6 bases and J by 4 bases, and 16 bases separated the two germline ends. CDR3 length equals 14 residues. Germline V gene sequence: CDR1 SEHNR, CDR2 FQNEAQ (reference sequence). The variable domain in full, with the rest retrieved from reference TRBV7-9 and TRBJ2-7, is DTGVSQNPRHKITKRGQNVTFRCDPISEHNRLYWYRQTLGQGPEFLTYFQNEAQLEKSRLLSDRFSAERPKGSFSTLEIQRTEQGDSAMYLCASSYRGGKYEQYFGPGTRLTVT.

This clonotype was found a few times. V gene TRBV12-3 or TRBV12-4 combines with J gene TRBJ2-3; 8 nucleotides align to TRBD2. This CDR3 contains 15 residues. V trimming: 3 bases; J trimming: 6 bases; junction bases outside the gene matches: 8. CDR3 residues: CASSFSKRELDTQYF. The CDR3 DNA sequence: TGTGCCAGCAGTTTTAGTAAGCGGGAGTTGGATACGCAGTATTTT.

This clonotype was detected many times. The V call is TRBV7-9, the J call TRBJ2-2; D possibly uses TRBD1 or TRBD2 (5 bases each). This CDR3 has 12 residues. Germline values: CDR1 SEHNR, CDR2 FQNEAQ (reference sequence). V was trimmed by 5 bases and J by 5 bases, leaving 6 bases between them. CDR3 region: CASSEGTGELFF. Written as DNA, the CDR3 is TGTGCCAGCAGCGAGGGGACCGGGGAGCTGTTTTTT.

This clonotype has a handful of counts. The rearrangement uses TRBV12-3 or TRBV12-4 and TRBJ2-1, with 9 bases that match TRBD1. There are 15 residues in the CDR3. Trimming removed 6 bases from V and 6 bases from J; junction bases left unmatched: 9. The CDR3 protein is CASRPGTGQGNEQFF. In DNA, the CDR3 is TGTGCCAGCAGACCCGGGACAGGGCAAGGCAATGAGCAGTTCTTC.

This clonotype occurred a few times. This rearrangement joins TRBV5-1 to TRBJ1-4; 8 bases align to TRBD1. This CDR3 comprises 15 residues. Germline CDR1 SGHRS, CDR2 YFSETQ. With 2 bases clipped from V and 4 bases from J, the junction kept 4 bases outside the gene matches. CDR3 protein: CASSFGQGVNEKLFF. The CDR3 DNA is TGCGCCAGCAGCTTCGGACAGGGCGTTAATGAAAAACTGTTTTTT.